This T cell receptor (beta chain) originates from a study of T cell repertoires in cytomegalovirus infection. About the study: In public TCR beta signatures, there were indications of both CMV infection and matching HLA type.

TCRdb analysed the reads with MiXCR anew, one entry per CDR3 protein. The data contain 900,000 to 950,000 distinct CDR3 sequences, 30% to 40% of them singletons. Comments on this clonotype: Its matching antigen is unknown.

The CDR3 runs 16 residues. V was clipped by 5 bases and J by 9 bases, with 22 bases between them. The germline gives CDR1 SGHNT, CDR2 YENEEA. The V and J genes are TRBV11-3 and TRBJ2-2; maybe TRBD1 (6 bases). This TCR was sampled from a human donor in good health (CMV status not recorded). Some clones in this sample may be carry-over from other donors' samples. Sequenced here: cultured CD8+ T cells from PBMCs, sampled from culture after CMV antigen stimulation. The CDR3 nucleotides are TGTGCCAGCAGCCCCGTAACAGGGAAAGATTCGTGGGAGCTGTTTTTT. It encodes CASSPVTGKDSWELFF.